This record covers a single T cell receptor beta chain. The record originates from a study of blood T cell repertoires in COVID-19. Turning to the study itself: Donors in the United States, Italy and Spain gave samples during acute or convalescent COVID-19. In each case, the material was cDNA or gDNA derived from T cells, B-cell-depleted T cells, or PBMCs.

CDR3 length: 13 residues. Germline V lookup: CDR1 SGHTA, CDR2 FQGNSA. V lost 0 bases and J lost 5, with 8 bases in between. In the authors' workflow: Amplification with reference gene primers provided the estimates of nucleated cell counts. Profiled with immunoSEQ multiplex PCR; TCRdb holds only in-frame clones, not every one. That table supplies the V and J calls and clone size; D and trimming were determined from the DNA. The table shows 85,000 to 100,000 clones, with 85% occurring only once. The clonotype comes from a man in his 60s with acute or convalescent COVID-19. The specimen sequenced was peripheral blood. This rearrangement joins TRBV7-2 to TRBJ2-7; D call uncertain. DNA for the CDR3: TGTGCCAGCAGCTTAGCTAGAGTCGACGAGCAGTACTTC. It is translated as CASSLARVDEQYF.